These 22 T cell receptor beta chains came from one sample sequenced in a study of T cell responses to AZD1222 COVID-19 vaccine. The method was immunoSEQ multiplex PCR; TCRdb's version includes in-frame clones alone and lacks a portion of them. Here the sample spans roughly 85,000 clones, roughly 88% being singletons. Source: peripheral blood, taken on day 0 of MenACWY control vaccination. These receptors all come from an adult in good health.

The CDR3 spells CASSSIGTRNEKLFF. CDR3 nucleotide sequence: TGTGCCAGTAGTAGCATCGGGACTCGGAATGAAAAACTGTTTTTT. The rearrangement links TRBV19 to TRBJ1-4, with D possibly TRBD1 on 5 matching bases. From germline, CDR1 is LNHDA and CDR2 SQIVND (reference sequence). Trimming stripped 4 bases from V and 5 bases from J, with 14 bases between. This CDR3 region has 15 residues.

The gene calls are TRBV5-4 and TRBJ1-1; D is unresolved. From germline, CDR1 is SGHNT and CDR2 YYREEE (reference sequence). This CDR3 spans 13 amino acids. With 3 bases removed from V and 4 bases from J, the gap between germline ends came to 10 bases. Here the CDR3 DNA reads TGTGCCAGCAGCTCCCAACAGTTCACTGAAGCTTTCTTT. Protein: CASSSQQFTEAFF.

This chain connects TRBV28 to TRBJ2-5; D might be TRBD1 or TRBD2, each matching 6 bases. CDR1 and CDR2 (germline): MDHEN, SYDVKM. Trimming cost V 5 bases and J 7 bases, with 29 bases left between them. CDR3 length equals 18 residues. The chain's CDR3 is CASSPKFGGPRREGTQYF. The DNA of the CDR3 is TGTGCCAGCAGTCCCAAATTTGGGGGGCCAAGGCGTGAGGGGACCCAGTACTTC.

The chain joins TRBV29-1 to TRBJ2-7; maybe TRBD1 (6 bases). The CDR3 covers 12 residues. With 6 bases removed from V and 5 bases from J, the gap between germline ends came to 14 bases. CDR1 and CDR2 (germline): SQVTM, ANQGSEA. The CDR3 reads CSVGRGSNEQYF. The DNA of the CDR3 is TGCAGCGTCGGCAGGGGAAGCAACGAGCAGTACTTC.

The chain carries TRBV19 and TRBJ1-3, with D maybe TRBD1 (5 bases). Germline CDR1 LNHDA, CDR2 SQIVND (reference sequence). The V end was cut by 6 bases, the J end by 0 bases, with 15 bases between. This CDR3 is 16 amino acids long. In DNA form, the CDR3 reads TGTGCCAGTAGGGGGGACGGGCGCGGCTCTGGAAACACCATATATTTT. Its protein is CASRGDGRGSGNTIYF.

The gene calls are TRBV20-1 and TRBJ1-1; D remains unclear. Germline V lookup: CDR1 DFQATT, CDR2 SNEGSKA (reference sequence). The CDR3 spans 16 residues. V lost 3 bases and J 1 base, leaving 18 bases between the germline ends. CDR3 coding DNA: TGCAGTGCTAGTCCTCCTTCGGGGATCGGGAACACTGAAGCTTTCTTT. This codes for CSASPPSGIGNTEAFF.

This chain links TRBV11-3 with TRBJ2-1, with a weak D call TRBD2 (5 bases). CDR3 length: 14 amino acids. V lost 4 bases and J lost 7, with 14 bases in between. Per germline, CDR1 SGHNT and CDR2 YENEEA. CDR3 bases: TGTGCCAGCAGCTCGAGAGGTCCGGGGAATGAGCAGTTCTTC. This translates into CASSSRGPGNEQFF. Drawing the rest from reference TRBV11-3 and TRBJ2-1, the complete variable domain is EAGVVQSPRYKIIEKKQPVAFWCNPISGHNTLYWYLQNLGQGPELLIRYENEEAVDDSQLPKDRFSAERLKGVDSTLKIQPAELGDSAVYLCASSSRGPGNEQFFGPGTRLTVL.

The chain is built from TRBV11-3 and TRBJ2-1, with TRBD2 identical over 8 bases. Germline values: CDR1 SGHNT, CDR2 YENEEA. J lost 5 bases, V lost 7 bases, and 10 bases had no gene match. The CDR3 loop spans 15 amino acids. CDR3 sequence (DNA): TGTGCCAGCACCCCCTCGGGACTAGGCAACAATGAGCAGTTCTTC. It encodes CASTPSGLGNNEQFF.

This chain links TRBV6-5 with TRBJ1-5; 8 bases are shared with TRBD1. The CDR3 runs to 15 residues. The V and J ends lost 6 bases and 0 bases, in that order; junction bases with no gene match: 4. Germline lookup yields CDR1 MNHEY and CDR2 SVGAGI. CDR3 residues: CASRAGGPSNQPQHF. The CDR3 bases are TGTGCCAGCAGAGCAGGGGGCCCTAGCAATCAGCCCCAGCATTTT.

The J gene is TRBJ1-4, the V gene TRBV9; 8 bases fit TRBD1. This CDR3 is built from 15 residues. V trimming: 4 bases; J trimming: 3 bases; junction bases outside the gene matches: 5. Germline CDR1 SGDLS, CDR2 YYNGEE. This chain's CDR3 is CASSSGTGANEKLFF. The CDR3 DNA is TGTGCCAGCAGCTCCGGGACAGGCGCTAATGAAAAACTGTTTTTT.

In this sample, this clone turned up many times. The chain employs TRBV6-5 and TRBJ1-2; D unresolved. This CDR3 comprises 12 residues. From germline, CDR1 is MNHEY and CDR2 SVGAGI. V dropped 7 bases and J dropped 2 bases, with 8 bases sitting between them. The CDR3 bases are TGTGCCAGCAAAAAGGGCAACTATGGCTACACCTTC. Protein: CASKKGNYGYTF.

This sequence joins TRBV6-5 and TRBJ1-2; D is unresolved. Germline V gene sequence: CDR1 MNHEY, CDR2 SVGAGI. With 6 bases removed from V and 2 bases from J, the gap between germline ends came to 4 bases. CDR3 length equals 11 residues. This CDR3 reads CASRVNYGYTF. The CDR3 DNA sequence: TGTGCCAGCAGGGTAAACTATGGCTACACCTTC.

Written as DNA, the CDR3 is TGTGCCAGCAGTCCACAGGGCTACTATGGCTACACCTTC. Amino acid sequence: CASSPQGYYGYTF. The J gene is TRBJ1-2, the V gene TRBV12-3 or TRBV12-4, with a weak D call TRBD1 (6 bases). The V and J ends lost 5 bases and 3 bases respectively, with 10 bases between them. The CDR3 length is 13 residues.

The chain employs TRBV9 and TRBJ1-1; D gene ambiguous. Germline CDR1 and CDR2: SGDLS and YYNGEE. The V end lost 4 bases, the J end lost 2 bases, and 9 bases lay between the germline ends. The CDR3 is 13 residues long. The CDR3 loop is CASSPTINTEAFF. Here the CDR3 DNA reads TGTGCCAGCAGCCCAACAATTAACACTGAAGCTTTCTTT.

This chain's CDR3 is CASRSGTSGGFYEQYF. The CDR3, as DNA: TGTGCCAGCAGATCCGGGACTAGCGGGGGGTTTTACGAGCAGTACTTC. V usage is TRBV11-1 and J usage is TRBJ2-7, with 15 bases identical to TRBD2. V shed 6 bases, J shed 4 bases, and the junction held 7 bases outside the gene matches. CDR3 length: 16 amino acids. Germline V lookup: CDR1 SGHAT, CDR2 FQDESV (reference sequence).

The J gene is TRBJ1-1, the V gene TRBV7-9; D gene unclear. Looked up from germline, CDR1 is SEHNR and CDR2 is FQNEAQ (reference sequence). V lost 4 bases to trimming and J lost 0 bases, with 12 bases between them. CDR3 length: 15 amino acids. CDR3 amino acids: CASSSRGYLNTEAFF. CDR3 nucleotides: TGTGCCAGCAGCTCCCGGGGATACTTGAACACTGAAGCTTTCTTT.

This sequence joins TRBV21-1 and TRBJ1-3; the table's D call of TRBD1 was not tested on the DNA. TRBV21-1 is assigned pseudogene status. CDR3 length equals 19 residues. The DNA for the CDR3 is TGTGCCAGCAGCAAAGGTAGTCCGACAGGCTCTCACCCTGGAAACACCATATATTTT. This codes for CASSKGSPTGSHPGNTIYF.

The J gene is TRBJ1-6, the V gene TRBV15; maybe TRBD1 (5 bases). Germline V gives CDR1 LNHNV, CDR2 YYDKDF (reference sequence). This CDR3 is built from 17 residues. V lost 1 base and J 7 bases, leaving 17 bases between the germline ends. The CDR3 DNA reads TGTGCCACCAGCAGAGTGCCGGGGCACCCTCCCAATTCACCCCTCCACTTT. It encodes CATSRVPGHPPNSPLHF.

V usage is TRBV6-2 or TRBV6-3 and J usage is TRBJ2-3; D may be TRBD1 (5 bases). The CDR3 consists of 14 residues. Trimming stripped 5 bases from V and 4 bases from J, with 13 bases between. Germline V gene data show CDR1 as MNHEY and CDR2 as SVGEGT. The CDR3 nucleotides are TGTGCCAGCAGTAGGGGCCCCGAATCAGATACGCAGTATTTT. It codes for CASSRGPESDTQYF.

With respect to this clone: Other DNA sequences in the same sample also yield this CDR3. V is TRBV12-5 and J is TRBJ1-5; D is ambiguous. The CDR3 totals 12 residues. Trimming stripped 7 bases from V and 2 bases from J, with 6 bases between. CDR1 and CDR2 (germline): LGHNT, FRNRAP. The CDR3 region is CASAEGNQPQHF. The DNA of the CDR3 is TGTGCTAGTGCGGAGGGCAATCAGCCCCAGCATTTT.

V and J are TRBV18 and TRBJ1-2, with TRBD1 as a possible D gene (5 bases). Trimming shortened V by 3 bases and J by 6 bases, and 11 bases separated the two germline ends. CDR3 length equals 13 residues. Per the germline V gene, CDR1 is KGHSH and CDR2 is LQKENI. Here the CDR3 DNA reads TGTGCCAGCTCACCGCAGGGAGGAGATGGCTACACCTTC. Amino acid sequence: CASSPQGGDGYTF.

The table lists this clone with a count of one. The CDR3, as DNA: TGCGCCAGCAGCTTGAGGTCAGGGGGCGCGGGCACTGAAGCTTTCTTT. It is translated as CASSLRSGGAGTEAFF. J is TRBJ1-1 and V is TRBV5-1; TRBD1 matches 8 bases. The CDR3 has 16 amino acids. V lost 1 base to trimming and J lost 4 bases; unmatched junction nucleotides: 9. Germline loops: CDR1 SGHRS, CDR2 YFSETQ.